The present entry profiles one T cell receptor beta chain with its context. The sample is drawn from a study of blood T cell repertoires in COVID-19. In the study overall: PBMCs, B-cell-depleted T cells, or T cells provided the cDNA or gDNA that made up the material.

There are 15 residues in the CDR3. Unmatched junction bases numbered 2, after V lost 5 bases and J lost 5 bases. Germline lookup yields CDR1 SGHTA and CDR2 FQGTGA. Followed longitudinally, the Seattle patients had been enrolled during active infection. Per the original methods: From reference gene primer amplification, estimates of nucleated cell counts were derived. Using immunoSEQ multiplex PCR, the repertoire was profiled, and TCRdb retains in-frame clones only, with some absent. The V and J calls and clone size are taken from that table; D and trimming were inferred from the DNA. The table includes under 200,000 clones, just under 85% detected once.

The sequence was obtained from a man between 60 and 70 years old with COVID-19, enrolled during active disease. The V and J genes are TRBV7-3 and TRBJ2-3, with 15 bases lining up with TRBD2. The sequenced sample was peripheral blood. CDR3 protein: CASSRTSGRVDTQYF. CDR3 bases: TGTGCCAGCAGCAGGACTAGCGGGAGGGTAGATACGCAGTATTTT.